The subject of this entry is one T cell receptor (beta chain). This entry belongs to a study of graft-versus-host responses after intestinal transplantation. For the study at large: Once they had received anti-thymocyte globulin induction, all recipients took tacrolimus and steroids for approximately 3 years.

V lost 2 bases to trimming and J lost 9 bases, with 17 bases between them. Per germline, CDR1 SEHNR and CDR2 FQNEAQ (reference sequence). The CDR3 covers 16 residues. Generated by immunoSEQ multiplex PCR, the TCRdb table keeps only in-frame clones and is missing some. The sample has about 23,000 clones; roughly 90% are singletons. The sequence came from a human patient who received an intestinal transplant, so some T cells may come from the graft donor. The genes are TRBV7-9 and TRBJ1-6, with a possible D match to TRBD1 (6 bases). This specimen was PBMCs, taken around 40 days after intestinal transplant. CDR3 protein: CASSLPNPGTLSPLHF. The CDR3 DNA reads TGTGCCAGCAGCTTACCCAATCCCGGGACACTTTCACCCCTCCACTTT.